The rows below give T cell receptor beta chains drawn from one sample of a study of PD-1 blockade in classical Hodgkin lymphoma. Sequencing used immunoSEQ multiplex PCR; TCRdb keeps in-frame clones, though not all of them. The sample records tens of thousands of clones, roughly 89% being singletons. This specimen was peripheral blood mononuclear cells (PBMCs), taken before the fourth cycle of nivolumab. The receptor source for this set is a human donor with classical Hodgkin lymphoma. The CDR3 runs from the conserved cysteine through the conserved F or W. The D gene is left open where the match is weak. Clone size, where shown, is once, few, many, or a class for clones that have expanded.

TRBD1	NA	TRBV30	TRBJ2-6	CAWSRDRESLGANVLTF	TGTGCCTGGAGCCGGGACAGGGAATCTCTGGGGGCCAACGTCCTGACTTTC
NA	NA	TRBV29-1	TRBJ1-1	CSAIRVENTEAFF	TGCAGCGCGATCAGGGTGGAGAACACTGAAGCTTTCTTT
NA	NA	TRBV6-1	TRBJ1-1	CASSFRRTENTEAFF	TGTGCCAGCTCCTTTAGAAGGACAGAGAACACTGAAGCTTTCTTT
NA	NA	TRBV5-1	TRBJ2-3	CASSSGTPTDTQYF	TGCGCCAGCAGCTCCGGGACCCCCACAGATACGCAGTATTTT
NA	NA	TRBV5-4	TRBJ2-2	CASSLQTGELFF	TGTGCCAGCAGCCTCCAAACCGGGGAGCTGTTTTTT
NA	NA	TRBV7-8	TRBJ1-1	CASLGGENTEAFF	TGTGCCAGCCTCGGGGGAGAGAACACTGAAGCTTTCTTT
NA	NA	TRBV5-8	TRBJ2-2	CASSRRTVNTGELFF	TGTGCCAGCAGTCGACGGACTGTTAACACCGGGGAGCTGTTTTTT
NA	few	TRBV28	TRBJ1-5	CASSSHILGGNQPQHF	TGTGCCAGCAGTTCCCACATCCTTGGGGGCAATCAGCCCCAGCATTTT
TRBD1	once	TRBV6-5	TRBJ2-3	CASRPGQGAGDTQYF	TGTGCCAGCAGACCGGGACAGGGGGCTGGAGATACGCAGTATTTT
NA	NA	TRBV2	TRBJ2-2	CASSVQGGNTGELFF	TGTGCCAGCAGTGTTCAGGGAGGGAACACCGGGGAGCTGTTTTTT
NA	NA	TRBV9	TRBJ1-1	CASSPYGDTWTEAFF	TGTGCCAGCAGCCCATACGGAGATACGTGGACTGAAGCTTTCTTT
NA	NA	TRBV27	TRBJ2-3	CASSNWAGPGDTQYF	TGTGCCAGCAGTAATTGGGCGGGCCCGGGGGATACGCAGTATTTT
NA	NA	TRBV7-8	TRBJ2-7	CASSTIRPGPKAYEQYF	TGTGCCAGCAGCACCATAAGGCCGGGCCCGAAGGCCTACGAGCAGTACTTC
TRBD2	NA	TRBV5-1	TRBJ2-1	CASSSPGGPMDEQFF	TGCGCCAGCAGCTCACCGGGGGGTCCTATGGATGAGCAGTTCTTC
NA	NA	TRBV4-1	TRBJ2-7	CASSLIGRGEQYF	TGCGCCAGCAGCCTAATAGGTAGGGGCGAGCAGTACTTC
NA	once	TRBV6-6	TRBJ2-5	CASDTEYQETQYF	TGTGCCAGCGATACAGAGTACCAAGAGACCCAGTACTTC
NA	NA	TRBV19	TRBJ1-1	CASSEDGGSTEAFF	TGTGCCAGTAGTGAGGACGGTGGGTCCACTGAAGCTTTCTTT
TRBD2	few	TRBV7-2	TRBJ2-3	CASSLDMRLAVASTDTQYF	TGTGCCAGCAGCTTAGACATGAGACTAGCGGTGGCTAGCACAGATACGCAGTATTTT
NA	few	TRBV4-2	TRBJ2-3	CASSQPGLSTDTQYF	TGTGCCAGCAGCCAACCGGGACTCAGCACAGATACGCAGTATTTT
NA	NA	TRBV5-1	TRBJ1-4	CASSNSGTNEKLFF	TGCGCCAGCAGCAACTCAGGGACTAATGAAAAACTGTTTTTT
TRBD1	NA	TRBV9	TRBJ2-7	CASSVGDRGSYEQYF	TGTGCCAGCAGCGTAGGGGACAGGGGTTCCTACGAGCAGTACTTC
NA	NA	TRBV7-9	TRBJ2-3	CASSKETWWDTQYF	TGTGCCAGCAGCAAGGAGACTTGGTGGGATACGCAGTATTTT
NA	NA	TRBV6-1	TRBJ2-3	CASSEESGRGPDTQYF	TGTGCCAGCAGTGAAGAAAGTGGGCGGGGACCAGATACGCAGTATTTT
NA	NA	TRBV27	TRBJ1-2	CASPWDLIF	TGTGCCAGCCCCTGGGACCTAATCTTC
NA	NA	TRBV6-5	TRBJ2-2	CASSSDTLGELFF	TGTGCCAGCAGTTCCGACACTCTCGGGGAGCTGTTTTTT
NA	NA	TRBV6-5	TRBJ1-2	CASIKTREPYGYTF	TGTGCCAGCATCAAGACGCGAGAGCCCTATGGCTACACCTTC
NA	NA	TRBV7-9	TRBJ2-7	CASSSGGFEQYF	TGTGCCAGCAGCTCTGGAGGATTTGAGCAGTACTTC
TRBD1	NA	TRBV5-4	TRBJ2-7	CASSRGDRGYEQYF	TGTGCCAGCAGCCGCGGCGACAGGGGCTACGAGCAGTACTTC
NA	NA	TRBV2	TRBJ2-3	CAGRLPDTQYF	TGTGCCGGTCGATTACCAGATACGCAGTATTTT
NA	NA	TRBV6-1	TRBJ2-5	CASSVGPETQYF	TGTGCCAGCAGTGTGGGCCCCGAGACCCAGTACTTC
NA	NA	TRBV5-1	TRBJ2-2	CASSLAPPTVELFF	TGCGCCAGCAGCTTGGCTCCTCCTACCGTGGAGCTGTTTTTT
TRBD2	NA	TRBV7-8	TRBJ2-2	CASSLRTSGGEKTGELFF	TGTGCCAGCAGCCTCCGGACTAGCGGGGGGGAGAAAACCGGGGAGCTGTTTTTT
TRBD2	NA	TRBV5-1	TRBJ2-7	CASSYPSGGNEQYF	TGCGCCAGCAGCTATCCTAGCGGGGGTAACGAGCAGTACTTC
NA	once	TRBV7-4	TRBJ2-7	CASTLAGWPVRDPYEQYF	TGTGCCAGCACCCTCGCGGGGTGGCCCGTCCGGGATCCATACGAGCAGTACTTC
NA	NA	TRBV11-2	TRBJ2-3	CASSLGSTGTFTDTQYF	TGTGCCAGCAGCTTAGGGTCTACCGGGACCTTCACAGATACGCAGTATTTT
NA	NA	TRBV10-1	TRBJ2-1	CASSVSGYPNEQFF	TGCGCCAGCAGTGTCTCGGGCTATCCTAATGAGCAGTTCTTC
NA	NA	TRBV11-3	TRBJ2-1	CASSLVLVTEQFF	TGTGCCAGCAGCTTAGTGTTGGTCACAGAGCAGTTCTTC
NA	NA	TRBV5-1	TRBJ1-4	CASSPRVGTNEKLFF	TGCGCCAGCAGCCCCCGAGTGGGAACTAATGAAAAACTGTTTTTT
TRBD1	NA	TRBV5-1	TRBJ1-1	CASSRGQGPMNTEAFF	TGCGCCAGCAGCCGCGGACAGGGGCCGATGAACACTGAAGCTTTCTTT
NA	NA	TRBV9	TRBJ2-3	CASSAGEVLTDTQYF	TGTGCCAGCAGCGCGGGAGAGGTCCTCACAGATACGCAGTATTTT
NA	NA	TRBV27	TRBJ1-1	CASIPGSFTEAFF	TGTGCCAGCATACCCGGATCCTTCACTGAAGCTTTCTTT
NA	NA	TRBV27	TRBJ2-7	CASHPQGTWLEQYF	TGTGCCAGCCATCCTCAGGGTACGTGGTTGGAGCAGTACTTC
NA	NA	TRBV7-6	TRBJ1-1	CASSLVTGNEAFF	TGTGCCAGCAGCTTAGTAACCGGGAATGAAGCTTTCTTT
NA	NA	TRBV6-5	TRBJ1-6	CASGGPGTLHF	TGTGCCAGCGGGGGGCCGGGGACCCTCCACTTT
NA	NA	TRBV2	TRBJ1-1	CASTKVGRGEKAFF	TGTGCCAGCACTAAGGTGGGCAGGGGAGAGAAAGCTTTCTTT
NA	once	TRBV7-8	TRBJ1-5	CASSLGYRERERFNQPQHF	TGTGCCAGCAGCTTAGGATACAGGGAACGAGAGCGTTTTAATCAGCCCCAGCATTTT
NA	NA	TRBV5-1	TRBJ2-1	CASSRGWEAYNEQFF	TGCGCCAGCAGCAGGGGGTGGGAGGCATACAATGAGCAGTTCTTC
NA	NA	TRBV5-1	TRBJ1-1	CASSLTGKQYTEAFF	TGCGCCAGCAGCCTAACAGGGAAGCAGTACACTGAAGCTTTCTTT
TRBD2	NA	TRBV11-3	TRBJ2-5	CASSFSGGETQYF	TGTGCCAGCAGCTTCAGCGGGGGGGAGACCCAGTACTTC